The present T cell receptor beta chain was sequenced within a study of cytomegalovirus exposure and HLA in healthy donors. Study in general: One earlier analysis, a look at around 180 million T cells, found fewer than 140 million unique TCR beta sequences. Study-wide results and caveats: In most subjects, TCR beta sequences reportedly gave accurate predictions of HLA-A and HLA-B alleles. According to the study, about 180 TCR beta chains were cytomegalovirus-associated. A few CMV-associated chains proved CMV antigen-specific in vitro.

The V and J ends lost 4 bases and 0 bases, in that order; junction bases with no gene match: 6. The CDR3 sequence is 16 residues long. Germline V gene data show CDR1 as SGHRS and CDR2 as YFSETQ. This clone was detected a few times. What it binds is unknown. Use of 60 Vbeta and 13 Jbeta primers characterized the PCR. The assay was immunoSEQ multiplex PCR, and TCRdb's table has in-frame clones only and misses some. Here the sample spans about 130,000 clones, 75% to 85% being singletons. The rearrangement links TRBV5-1 to TRBJ1-3, with 8 bases lining up with TRBD1. The source material was PBMCs. The receptor was derived from a man aged 30-40 years in good health and CMV-seronegative. CDR3: CASSSGTGNSGNTIYF. The CDR3 DNA reads TGCGCCAGCAGCAGCGGGACAGGAAACTCTGGAAACACCATATATTTT.